These 20 T cell receptor beta chains share one sample of origin, sequenced in a study of siplizumab effects on memory and regulatory T cells. Profiled with immunoSEQ multiplex PCR; TCRdb holds only in-frame clones, not every one. Found here are tens of thousands of clones, around 96% of them singletons; the top ten hold about 0.095%. The sequenced material came from naive CD8+ T cells sorted from blood. These receptors were collected from a human donor in good health.

The chain combines TRBV29-1 with TRBJ1-2; 7 bases are a match to TRBD1. CDR1 and CDR2 (germline): SQVTM, ANQGSEA. V gave up 5 bases and J gave up 6 bases; unmatched junction bases: 3. The CDR3 loop spans 11 amino acids. The CDR3: CSVNDRDGYTF. DNA for the CDR3: TGCAGCGTTAACGACAGGGATGGCTACACCTTC.

The chain recombines TRBV4-2 with TRBJ2-7; the D gene could be TRBD1 or TRBD2 (5 bases each). Looked up from germline, CDR1 is LGHNA and CDR2 is YNFKEQ. This CDR3 is built from 13 residues. Deletions cut 5 bases from V and 3 bases from J, with 11 bases between. Here the CDR3 DNA reads TGTGCCAGCAGCTCCCGGGACGGCTACGAGCAGTACTTC. Its protein product is CASSSRDGYEQYF.

The genes are TRBV27 and TRBJ1-4, with 10 positions matching TRBD1. Germline-derived CDR1 and CDR2 are MNHEY and SMNVEV (reference sequence). The CDR3 is made up of 17 amino acids. The V gene end was trimmed by 6 bases and the J gene end by 0 bases; junction bases not matched to a gene: 7. The CDR3 nucleotides read TGTGCCAGCAGGACCGGGACAGGGGATCCAACTAATGAAAAACTGTTTTTT. Encoded protein: CASRTGTGDPTNEKLFF.

This chain connects TRBV4-1 to TRBJ2-1; the match to TRBD2 covers 10 bases. CDR3 length: 16 amino acids. J lost 10 bases, V lost 4 bases, and 13 bases had no gene match. Per germline, CDR1 MGHRA and CDR2 YSYEKL. In nucleotides, the CDR3 is TGCGCCAGCAGCCCCAGTACTAGCGGGGCCGTCCGGGAGCAGTTCTTC. Translating it yields CASSPSTSGAVREQFF.

The chain employs TRBV6-1 and TRBJ1-3; D uncertain. V gave up 2 bases and J gave up 0 bases, with 8 bases separating them. Looked up from germline, CDR1 is MNHNS and CDR2 is SASEGT. The CDR3 spans 15 residues. Written as DNA, the CDR3 is TGTGCCAGCAGTGAAAGCATTCACTCTGGAAACACCATATATTTT. Its protein product is CASSESIHSGNTIYF.

This CDR3 is CASSLAIIVGGANNTGELFF. The CDR3 DNA reads TGTGCCAGCAGCTTAGCGATCATCGTCGGGGGGGCGAACAACACCGGGGAGCTGTTTTTT. This chain connects TRBV7-6 to TRBJ2-2; TRBD2 matches at 8 bases. The CDR3 has 20 residues. V trimming: 0 bases; J trimming: 2 bases; junction bases outside the gene matches: 14. In germline, CDR1 is SGHVS, CDR2 FNYEAQ.

Comment on this clone: The same CDR3 arises from other DNA sequences in this sample as well. The CDR3: CASSLGTAYEQYF. In DNA, the CDR3 is TGTGCCAGCAGCTTGGGTACAGCCTACGAGCAGTACTTC. The rearrangement joins TRBV7-9 to TRBJ2-7; D not certain. Trimming stripped 3 bases from V and 2 bases from J, with 8 bases between. This CDR3 spans 13 amino acids. Germline CDR1 SEHNR, CDR2 FQNEAQ (reference sequence).

The chain joins TRBV27 to TRBJ2-7; 7 nucleotides align to TRBD1. The CDR3 has 14 amino acids. Germline V gene lookup returns CDR1 MNHEY and CDR2 SMNVEV (reference sequence). V dropped 2 bases and J dropped 3; count of bases not matched to a gene: 4. CDR3 region: CASSLQQGFYEQYF. The CDR3 region has the DNA TGTGCCAGCAGTTTACAACAGGGGTTCTACGAGCAGTACTTC.

The chain uses TRBV11-1 and TRBJ1-6; D gene unclear. V lost 3 bases and J 0 bases, leaving 9 bases between the germline ends. The CDR3 contains 16 residues. Germline values: CDR1 SGHAT, CDR2 FQDESV (reference sequence). CDR3 amino acids: CASSFGPNSYNSPLHF. The CDR3 DNA reads as TGTGCCAGCAGCTTTGGCCCTAACTCCTATAATTCACCCCTCCACTTT.

The chain combines TRBV7-9 with TRBJ1-5; weak D call: TRBD1 (6 bases). In germline, CDR1 is SEHNR, CDR2 FQNEAQ (reference sequence). V lost 5 bases to trimming and J lost 6 bases, with 26 bases between them. The CDR3 contains 18 residues. The CDR3 is CASSGQREQGALAQPQHF. CDR3 bases: TGTGCCAGCAGCGGACAAAGGGAACAGGGTGCGTTGGCTCAGCCCCAGCATTTT.

The chain has TRBV27 and TRBJ2-7; 12 bases map to TRBD2. From germline, CDR1 is MNHEY and CDR2 SMNVEV (reference sequence). V dropped 7 bases and J dropped 5; count of bases not matched to a gene: 6. This CDR3 has 14 amino acids. The CDR3 sequence is CASTPLAGGDEQYF. CDR3 in DNA: TGTGCCAGCACCCCACTAGCGGGGGGCGACGAGCAGTACTTC.

The CDR3: CAWNRDNYEQYF. In DNA form, the CDR3 reads TGTGCCTGGAACAGGGATAACTACGAGCAGTACTTC. The chain employs TRBV30 and TRBJ2-7; D perhaps matches TRBD1 (6 bases). The CDR3 consists of 12 residues. Looked up from germline, CDR1 is GTSNPN and CDR2 is SVGIG (reference sequence). Trimming took 4 bases from V and 3 from J, leaving 10 bases between them.

The chain employs TRBV6-5 and TRBJ2-2, with D perhaps matching TRBD2 (5 bases). The CDR3 spans 12 residues. Germline V gene sequence: CDR1 MNHEY, CDR2 SVGAGI. V lost 7 bases and J lost 3, with 6 bases in between. The CDR3 bases are TGTGCCAGCATCGGGGACACCGGGGAGCTGTTTTTT. Translation: CASIGDTGELFF.

The chain links TRBV9 to TRBJ1-3; perhaps TRBD1 as D (5 bases). Trimming left V 4 bases short and J 0 bases short, with 17 bases between. The CDR3 has 17 residues. Germline lookup yields CDR1 SGDLS and CDR2 YYNGEE. CDR3 sequence: CASSPWDGGYSGNTIYF. DNA of the CDR3: TGTGCCAGCAGCCCCTGGGACGGCGGATACTCTGGAAACACCATATATTTT.

The genes are TRBV27 and TRBJ2-5; 9 positions match TRBD2. The V and J ends lost 3 bases and 5 bases, in that order; junction bases with no gene match: 7. CDR3 length: 15 amino acids. Germline V lookup: CDR1 MNHEY, CDR2 SMNVEV (reference sequence). Here the CDR3 DNA reads TGTGCCAGCAGTTTGGTGCGGGGGGGCCGTGAGACCCAGTACTTC. Residues: CASSLVRGGRETQYF.

This rearrangement joins TRBV28 to TRBJ2-1; D unresolved. The CDR3 spans 17 residues. Germline V lookup: CDR1 MDHEN, CDR2 SYDVKM. Trimming took off 5 bases at V and 0 bases at J, with 17 bases between the two ends. For the CDR3, the DNA is TGTGCCAGCAGTACCCCGGTGGGCGGAAGCTCCTACAATGAGCAGTTCTTC. Its translation: CASSTPVGGSSYNEQFF.

This clone is a singleton in its sample. The V and J genes are TRBV4-1 and TRBJ2-2; the match to TRBD1 covers 8 bases. V was clipped by 1 base and J by 1 base; unmatched bases: 2. CDR3 size: 16 residues. The germline V gene has CDR1 MGHRA and CDR2 YSYEKL. The CDR3 DNA follows: TGCGCCAGCAGCCAAGCCGGGACAGGGAACACCGGGGAGCTGTTTTTT. This gives the protein CASSQAGTGNTGELFF.

This chain links TRBV10-2 with TRBJ1-1; D unclear. Trimming shortened V by 1 base and J by 4 bases, and 7 bases separated the two germline ends. The CDR3 length is 13 residues. Germline CDR1 is WSHSY and CDR2 is SAAADI. CDR3 coding DNA: TGCGCCAGCAGTGAGTATTGGGGCACTGAAGCTTTCTTT. Translating it yields CASSEYWGTEAFF.

The chain is built from TRBV7-9 and TRBJ2-3; D not resolved. The CDR3 contains 11 residues. The germline V gene encodes CDR1 SEHNR and CDR2 FQNEAQ (reference sequence). V gave up 5 bases and J gave up 6 bases, with 6 bases separating them. The CDR3: CASSRSDTQYF. The CDR3 nucleotides are TGTGCCAGCAGCCGTTCGGATACGCAGTATTTT.

The chain links TRBV25-1 to TRBJ2-1; D is tentatively TRBD1 or TRBD2 (6 bases each). Germline V lookup: CDR1 MGHDK, CDR2 SYGVNS. The CDR3 length is 14 residues. The V end lost 3 bases, the J end lost 8 bases, and 14 bases lay between the germline ends. CDR3 sequence (DNA): TGTGCCAGCAGTGATAAGTCCGGGGGCTATGAGCAGTTCTTC. Translating it yields CASSDKSGGYEQFF.